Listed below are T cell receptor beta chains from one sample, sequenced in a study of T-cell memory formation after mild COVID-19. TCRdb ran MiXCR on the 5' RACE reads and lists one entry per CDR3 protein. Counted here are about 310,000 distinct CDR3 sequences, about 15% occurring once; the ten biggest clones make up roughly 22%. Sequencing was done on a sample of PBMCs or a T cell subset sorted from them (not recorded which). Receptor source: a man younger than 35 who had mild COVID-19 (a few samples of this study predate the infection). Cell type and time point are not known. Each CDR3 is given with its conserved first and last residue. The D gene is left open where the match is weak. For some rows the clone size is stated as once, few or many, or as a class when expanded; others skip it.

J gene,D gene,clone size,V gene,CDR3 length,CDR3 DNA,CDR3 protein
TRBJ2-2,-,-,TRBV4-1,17,TGCGCCAGCAGCCAAGATTCTCAGCCGACGGGCACCGGGGAGCTGTTTTTT,CASSQDSQPTGTGELFF
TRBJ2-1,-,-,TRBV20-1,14,TGCAGTGCTCCGCGAAGAGGAAGTAACAATGAGCAGTTCTTC,CSAPRRGSNNEQFF
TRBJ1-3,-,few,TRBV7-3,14,TGTGCCACCCGACAGGCGATCTCTGGAAACACCATATATTTT,CATRQAISGNTIYF
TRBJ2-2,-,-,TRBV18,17,TGTGCCAGCTCACCAGGGTTAGGATGGCAGAACACCGGGGAGCTGTTTTTT,CASSPGLGWQNTGELFF
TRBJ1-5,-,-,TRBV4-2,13,TGTGCCAGCAGCCAAGATAGATTCCAGCCCCAGCATTTT,CASSQDRFQPQHF
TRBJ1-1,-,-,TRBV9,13,TGTGCCAGCGGCGAACGGGTGAACACTGAAGCTTTCTTT,CASGERVNTEAFF
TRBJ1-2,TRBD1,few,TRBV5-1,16,TGCGCCAGCAGCTGGACCGGGACAGCCAAGTCCTATGGCTACACCTTC,CASSWTGTAKSYGYTF
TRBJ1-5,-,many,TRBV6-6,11,TGTGCCAGCAGCTCCGAACAGCCCCAGCATTTT,CASSSEQPQHF
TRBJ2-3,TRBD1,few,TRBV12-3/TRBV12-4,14,TGTGCCAGCAGTCCCGGGACAGGGCCAGATACGCAGTATTTT,CASSPGTGPDTQYF
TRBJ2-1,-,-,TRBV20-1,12,TGCAGTGCTCCCACAGGGTACAATGAGCAGTTCTTC,CSAPTGYNEQFF
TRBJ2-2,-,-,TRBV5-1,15,TGCGCCAGCAGCTTGTACAGATCTCCCACCGGGGAGCTGTTTTTT,CASSLYRSPTGELFF
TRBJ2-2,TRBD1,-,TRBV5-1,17,TGCGCCAGCAGCTTCCCGGGACAGGGGGCGAACACCGGGGAGCTGTTTTTT,CASSFPGQGANTGELFF
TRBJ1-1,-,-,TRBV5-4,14,TGTGCCAGCAGCGACGGGACGCTGTACACTGAAGCTTTCTTT,CASSDGTLYTEAFF
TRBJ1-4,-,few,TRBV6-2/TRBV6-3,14,TGTGCCAGCACCCAAGGACGGGATAATGAAAAACTGTTTTTT,CASTQGRDNEKLFF
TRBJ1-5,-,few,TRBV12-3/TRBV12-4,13,TGTGCCAGCAGTTTAGCAACTAATCAGCCCCAGCATTTT,CASSLATNQPQHF
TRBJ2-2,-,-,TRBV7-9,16,TGTGCCAGCAGCCTTGCACCTACAGGGAACACCGGGGAGCTGTTTTTT,CASSLAPTGNTGELFF
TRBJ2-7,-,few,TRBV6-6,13,TGTGCCAGCAGCTCCGGGATCACTGGCGAGCAGTACTTC,CASSSGITGEQYF
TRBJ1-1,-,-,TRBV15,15,TGTGCCACCAGCAGACCCCTTTTGGGGAACACTGAAGCTTTCTTT,CATSRPLLGNTEAFF
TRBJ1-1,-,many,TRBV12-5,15,TGTGCTAGTGGTTTCGGGGCTCTGGGGAACACTGAAGCTTTCTTT,CASGFGALGNTEAFF
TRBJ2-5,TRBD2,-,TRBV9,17,TGTGCCAGCACCGTAGGTAATAGCGGGGGATACCTCGAGACCCAGTACTTC,CASTVGNSGGYLETQYF
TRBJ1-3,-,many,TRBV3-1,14,TGTGCCAGCAGCCAAGAAACGATTGGAAACACCATATATTTT,CASSQETIGNTIYF
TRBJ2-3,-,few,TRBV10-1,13,TGCGCCAGCAGTGAAGACAGCACAGATACGCAGTATTTT,CASSEDSTDTQYF
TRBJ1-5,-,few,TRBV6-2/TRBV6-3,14,TGTGCCAGCAGTTATTTACAGACCAATCAGCCCCAGCATTTT,CASSYLQTNQPQHF
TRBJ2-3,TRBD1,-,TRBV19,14,TGTGCCAGTGGCCGGGACAGTGGCACAGATACGCAGTATTTT,CASGRDSGTDTQYF
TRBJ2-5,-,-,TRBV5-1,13,TGCGCCAGCAGCCGTACGCCCCAAGAGACCCAGTACTTC,CASSRTPQETQYF
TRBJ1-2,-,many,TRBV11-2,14,TGTGCCAGCAGCTTAGGTCTGGCTAACTATGGCTACACCTTC,CASSLGLANYGYTF
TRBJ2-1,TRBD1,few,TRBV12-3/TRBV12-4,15,TGTGCCAGCAGTTTGTGGGACAGGGGTTCCCATGAGCAGTTCTTC,CASSLWDRGSHEQFF
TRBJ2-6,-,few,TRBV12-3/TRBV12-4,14,TGTGCCAGCATTGGGTACTCTGGGGCCAACGTCCTGACTTTC,CASIGYSGANVLTF
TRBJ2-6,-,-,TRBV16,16,TGTGCCAGCAGCCCCTTGGGGGTCTCTGGGGCCAACGTCCTGACTTTC,CASSPLGVSGANVLTF
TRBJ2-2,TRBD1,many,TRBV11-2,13,TGTGCCAGCAGCACCACAGGGGCCGGGGAGCTGTTTTTT,CASSTTGAGELFF
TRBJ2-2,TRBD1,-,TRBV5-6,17,TGTGCCAGCAGCAAAATTATTACAGGGGGCTTGGCCGGGGAGCTGTTTTTT,CASSKIITGGLAGELFF
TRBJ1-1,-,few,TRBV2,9,TGTGCCAGCACAGGGTCAGCTTTCTTT,CASTGSAFF
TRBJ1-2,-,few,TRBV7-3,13,TGTGCCAGCAGCTCCCGGGGCTTATTGGGCTACACCTTC,CASSSRGLLGYTF
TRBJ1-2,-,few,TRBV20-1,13,TGCAGTGCTAGAGGGGGGCCGAACTATGGCTACACCTTC,CSARGGPNYGYTF
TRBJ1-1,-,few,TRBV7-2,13,TGTGCCAGTCACCGGGACAAGAACACTGAAGCTTTCTTT,CASHRDKNTEAFF
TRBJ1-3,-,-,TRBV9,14,TGTGCCAGCAGCGTAGGCGGGAATATGGACACCATATATTTT,CASSVGGNMDTIYF
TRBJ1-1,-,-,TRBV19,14,TGTGCCAGTAGTATAGGGTGGTTAGGCACTGAAGCTTTCTTT,CASSIGWLGTEAFF
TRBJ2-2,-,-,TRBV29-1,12,TGCAGCGTTTCACAGGGCAGCGGGGAGCTGTTTTTT,CSVSQGSGELFF
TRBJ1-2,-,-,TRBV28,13,TGTGCCGCCCAGGGTCCCCTACTCTATGGCTACACCTTC,CAAQGPLLYGYTF
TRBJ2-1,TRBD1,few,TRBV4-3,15,TGCGCCAGCAGCCAAGCTAGGGACAGGGGAGATGAGCAGTTCTTC,CASSQARDRGDEQFF
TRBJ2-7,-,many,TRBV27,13,TGTGCCAGCAGCCATGGGCCGTCCTACGAGCAGTACTTC,CASSHGPSYEQYF
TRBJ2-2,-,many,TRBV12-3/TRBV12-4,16,TGTGCCAGCAGTCCAAGAGTCGTGGGGGATCAAAGGGAGCTGTTTTTT,CASSPRVVGDQRELFF
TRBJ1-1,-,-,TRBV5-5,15,TGTGCCAGCAGCTTGGATGGTCAGGGGCACACTGAAGCTTTCTTT,CASSLDGQGHTEAFF
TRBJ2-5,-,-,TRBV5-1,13,TGCGCCAGCAGCTCGACAGCATCAGAGACCCAGTACTTC,CASSSTASETQYF
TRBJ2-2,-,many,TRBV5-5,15,TGTGCCAGCAGCTCCGCACAGGGATCCACCGGGGAGCTGTTTTTT,CASSSAQGSTGELFF
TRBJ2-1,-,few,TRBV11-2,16,TGTGCCAGCAGCTCTTCGTTTTCCACTGGGCACAATGAGCAGTTCTTC,CASSSSFSTGHNEQFF
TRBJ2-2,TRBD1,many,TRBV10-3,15,TGTGCCGTCAACAGGGGGCTGCCGAACACCGGGGAGCTGTTTTTT,CAVNRGLPNTGELFF
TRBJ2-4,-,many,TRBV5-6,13,TGTGCCAGCAGCTTGTGGGCCAGAAACATTCAGTACTTC,CASSLWARNIQYF
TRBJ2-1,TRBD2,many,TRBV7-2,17,TGTGCCAGCAGCGGCAGACTAGCGGGACCCTCCTACAATGAGCAGTTCTTC,CASSGRLAGPSYNEQFF
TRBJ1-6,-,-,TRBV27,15,TGTGCCAGCAGTGGAACGAACAGGGCCCGCTCACCCCTCCACTTT,CASSGTNRARSPLHF